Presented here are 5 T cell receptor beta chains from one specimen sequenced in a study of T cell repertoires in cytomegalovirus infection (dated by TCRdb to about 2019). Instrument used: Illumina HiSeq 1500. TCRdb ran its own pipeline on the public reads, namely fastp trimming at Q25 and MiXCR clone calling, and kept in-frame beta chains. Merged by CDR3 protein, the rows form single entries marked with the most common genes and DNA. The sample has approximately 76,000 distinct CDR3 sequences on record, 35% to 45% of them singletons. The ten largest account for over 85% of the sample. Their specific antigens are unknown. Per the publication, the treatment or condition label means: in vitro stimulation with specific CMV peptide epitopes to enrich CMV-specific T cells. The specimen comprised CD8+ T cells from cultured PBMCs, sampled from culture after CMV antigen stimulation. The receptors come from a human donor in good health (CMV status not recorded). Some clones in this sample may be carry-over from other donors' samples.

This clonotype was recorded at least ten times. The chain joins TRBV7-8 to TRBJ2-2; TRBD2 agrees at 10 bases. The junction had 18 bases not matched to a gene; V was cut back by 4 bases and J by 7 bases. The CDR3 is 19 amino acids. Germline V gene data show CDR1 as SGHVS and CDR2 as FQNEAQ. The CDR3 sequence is CASSSNVRASGGRDGELFF. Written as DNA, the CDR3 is TGTGCCAGCAGCTCCAATGTCCGAGCTAGCGGGGGTCGGGACGGGGAGCTGTTTTTT. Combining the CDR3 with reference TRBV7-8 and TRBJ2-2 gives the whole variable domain GAGVSQSPRYKVAKRGQDVALRCDPISGHVSLFWYQQALGQGPEFLTYFQNEAQLDKSGLPSDRFFAERPEGSVSTLKIQRTQQEDSAVYLCASSSNVRASGGRDGELFFGEGSRLTVL.

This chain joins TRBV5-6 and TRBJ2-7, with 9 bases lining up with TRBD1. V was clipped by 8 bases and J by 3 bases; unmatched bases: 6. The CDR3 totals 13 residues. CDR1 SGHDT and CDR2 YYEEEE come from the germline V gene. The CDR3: CASKRTGDYEQYF. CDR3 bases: TGTGCCAGTAAGCGGACAGGGGACTACGAGCAGTACTTC.

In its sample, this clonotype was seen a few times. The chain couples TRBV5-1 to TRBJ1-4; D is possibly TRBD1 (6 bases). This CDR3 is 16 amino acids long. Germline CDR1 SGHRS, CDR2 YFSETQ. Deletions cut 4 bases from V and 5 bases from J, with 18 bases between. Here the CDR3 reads CASSRTGGGANEKLFF. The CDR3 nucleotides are TGCGCCAGCAGCCGGACCGGCGGGGGGGCGAATGAAAAACTGTTTTTT.

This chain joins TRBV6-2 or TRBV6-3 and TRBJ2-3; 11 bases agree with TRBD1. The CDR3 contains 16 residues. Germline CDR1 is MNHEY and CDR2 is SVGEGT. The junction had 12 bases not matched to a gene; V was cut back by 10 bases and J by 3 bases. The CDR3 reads CATDPARDRGTDTQYF. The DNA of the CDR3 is TGTGCCACGGACCCCGCCCGGGACAGGGGGACAGATACGCAGTATTTT.

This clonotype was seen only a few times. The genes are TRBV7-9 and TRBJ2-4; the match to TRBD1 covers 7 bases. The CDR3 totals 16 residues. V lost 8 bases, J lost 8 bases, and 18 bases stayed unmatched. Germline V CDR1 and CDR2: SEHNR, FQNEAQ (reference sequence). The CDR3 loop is CASSPRGGAMRDIQYF. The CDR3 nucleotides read TGTGCCAGCTCCCCCCGAGGGGGCGCCATGAGGGACATTCAGTACTTC.